This entry describes one T cell receptor (beta chain). Sequenced by immunoSEQ multiplex PCR; TCRdb stores in-frame clones only, minus some. Of 75,000 to 95,000 clones listed, 96% are singletons. This sample was included in a study of technical replicates of blood from four donors. The V and J ends lost 8 bases and 1 base respectively, with 9 bases between them. Germline-derived CDR1 and CDR2 are SEHNR and FQNEAQ (reference sequence). The CDR3 sequence is 14 residues long. Sequencing used T cells isolated from PBMCs. The TCR originated in a human donor in good health. The V call is TRBV7-9, the J call TRBJ2-6; TRBD1 might be the D (5 bases). The CDR3 protein is CASGAFSGANVLTF. Written as DNA, the CDR3 is TGTGCCAGCGGGGCGTTTTCTGGGGCCAACGTCCTGACTTTC.